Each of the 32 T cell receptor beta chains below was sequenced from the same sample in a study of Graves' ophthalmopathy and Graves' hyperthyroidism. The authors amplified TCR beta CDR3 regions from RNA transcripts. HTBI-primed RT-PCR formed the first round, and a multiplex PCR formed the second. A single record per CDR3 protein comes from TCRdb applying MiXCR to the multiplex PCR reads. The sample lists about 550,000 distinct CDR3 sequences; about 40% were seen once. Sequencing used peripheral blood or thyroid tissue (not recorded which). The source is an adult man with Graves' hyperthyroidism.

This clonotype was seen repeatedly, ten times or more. CDR3 DNA: TGCAGCGTTGAGGTAGCGGGACTCTACGAGCAGTACTTC. Protein sequence: CSVEVAGLYEQYF. The J gene is TRBJ2-7, the V gene TRBV29-1, with TRBD2 identical over 8 bases. This CDR3 is built from 13 residues. J gave up 3 bases and V 3 bases, and 4 bases lay outside the gene matches. CDR1 and CDR2 from the germline V gene are SQVTM and ANQGSEA.

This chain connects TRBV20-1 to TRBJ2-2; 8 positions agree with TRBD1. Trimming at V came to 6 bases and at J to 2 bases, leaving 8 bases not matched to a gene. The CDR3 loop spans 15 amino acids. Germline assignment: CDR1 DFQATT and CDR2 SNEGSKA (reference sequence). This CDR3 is CSAKRQGTNTGELFF. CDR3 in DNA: TGCAGTGCCAAACGACAGGGGACTAACACCGGGGAGCTGTTTTTT.

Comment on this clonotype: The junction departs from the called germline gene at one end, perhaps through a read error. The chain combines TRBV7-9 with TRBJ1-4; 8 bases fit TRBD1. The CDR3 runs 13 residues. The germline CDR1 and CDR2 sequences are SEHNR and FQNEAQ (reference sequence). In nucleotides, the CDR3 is TGTGCCAGCTGGACAGGGACTAGTGAAAAACTGTTTTTT. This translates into CASWTGTSEKLFF.

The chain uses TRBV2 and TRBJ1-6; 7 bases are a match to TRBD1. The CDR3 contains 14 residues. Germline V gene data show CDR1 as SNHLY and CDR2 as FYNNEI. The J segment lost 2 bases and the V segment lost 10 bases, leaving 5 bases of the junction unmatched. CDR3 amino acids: CATRTGPYNSPLHF. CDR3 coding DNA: TGTGCCACCCGGACAGGTCCCTATAATTCACCCCTCCACTTT.

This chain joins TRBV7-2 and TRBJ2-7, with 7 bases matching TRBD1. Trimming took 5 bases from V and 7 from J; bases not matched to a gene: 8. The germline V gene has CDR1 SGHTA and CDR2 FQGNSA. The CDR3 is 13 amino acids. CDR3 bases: TGTGCCAGCAGCGTGACAGGGCTGGATGAGCAGTACTTC. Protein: CASSVTGLDEQYF. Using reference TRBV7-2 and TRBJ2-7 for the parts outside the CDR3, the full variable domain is GAGVSQSPSNKVTEKGKDVELRCDPISGHTALYWYRQSLGQGLEFLIYFQGNSAPDKSGLPSDRFSAERTGGSVSTLTIQRTQQEDSAVYLCASSVTGLDEQYFGPGTRLTVT.

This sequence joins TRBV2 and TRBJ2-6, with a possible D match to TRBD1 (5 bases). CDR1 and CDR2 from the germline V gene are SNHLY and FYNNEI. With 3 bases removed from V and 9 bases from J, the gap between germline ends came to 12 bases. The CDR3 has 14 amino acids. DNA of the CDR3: TGTGCCAGCAGTGATGGGGCAGGCGACAACGTCCTGACTTTC. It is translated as CASSDGAGDNVLTF.

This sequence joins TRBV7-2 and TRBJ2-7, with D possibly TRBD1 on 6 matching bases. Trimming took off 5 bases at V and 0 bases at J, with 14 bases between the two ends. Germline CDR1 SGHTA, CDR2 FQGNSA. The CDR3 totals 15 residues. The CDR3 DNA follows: TGTGCCAGCAGCCCACAGGGTCCCTTCTCCTACGAGCAGTACTTC. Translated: CASSPQGPFSYEQYF. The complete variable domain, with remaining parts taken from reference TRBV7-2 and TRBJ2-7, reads GAGVSQSPSNKVTEKGKDVELRCDPISGHTALYWYRQSLGQGLEFLIYFQGNSAPDKSGLPSDRFSAERTGGSVSTLTIQRTQQEDSAVYLCASSPQGPFSYEQYFGPGTRLTVT.

The CDR3 DNA is TGCGCCAGCAGCAGAGACGGGACAGATACGCAGTACTTC. It specifies CASSRDGTDTQYF. V is TRBV5-1 and J is TRBJ2-7, with 7 bases aligning to TRBD1. Germline loops: CDR1 SGHRS, CDR2 YFSETQ. After removal of 4 bases from V and 9 bases from J, the junction contained 10 bases not matched to a gene. CDR3 length equals 13 residues.

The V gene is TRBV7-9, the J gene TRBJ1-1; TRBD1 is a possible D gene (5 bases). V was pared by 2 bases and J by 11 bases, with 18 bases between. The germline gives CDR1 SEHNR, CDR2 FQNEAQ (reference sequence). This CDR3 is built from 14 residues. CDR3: CASSLWGDEGAAFF. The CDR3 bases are TGTGCCAGCAGCTTATGGGGGGACGAAGGCGCGGCTTTCTTT.

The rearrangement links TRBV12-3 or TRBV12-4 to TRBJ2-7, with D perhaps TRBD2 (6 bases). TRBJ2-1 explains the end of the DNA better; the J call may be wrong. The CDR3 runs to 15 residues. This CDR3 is CASSPWGRELNEQFF. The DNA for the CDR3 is TGTGCCAGCAGTCCCTGGGGTCGGGAGTTGAATGAGCAGTTCTTC.

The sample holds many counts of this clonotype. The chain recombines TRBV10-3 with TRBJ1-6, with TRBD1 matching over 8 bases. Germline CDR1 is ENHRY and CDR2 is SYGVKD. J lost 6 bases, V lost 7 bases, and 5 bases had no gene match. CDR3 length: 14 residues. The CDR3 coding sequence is TGTGCCATCAAGCCAGGGGGCTCTAATTCACCCCTCCACTTT. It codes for CAIKPGGSNSPLHF.

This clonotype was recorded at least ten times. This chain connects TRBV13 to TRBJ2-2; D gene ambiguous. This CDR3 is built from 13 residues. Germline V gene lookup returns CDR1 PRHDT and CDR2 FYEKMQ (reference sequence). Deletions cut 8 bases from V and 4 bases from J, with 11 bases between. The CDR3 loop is CASLTAITGELFF. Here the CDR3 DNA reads TGTGCCAGCCTAACTGCGATCACCGGGGAGCTGTTTTTT.

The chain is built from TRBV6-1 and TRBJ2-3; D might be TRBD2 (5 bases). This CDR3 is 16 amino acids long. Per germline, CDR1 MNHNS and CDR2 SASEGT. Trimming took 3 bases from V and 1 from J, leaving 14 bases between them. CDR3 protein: CASSDDFGVGTDTQYF. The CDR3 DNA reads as TGTGCCAGCAGTGATGATTTCGGGGTTGGCACAGATACGCAGTATTTT.

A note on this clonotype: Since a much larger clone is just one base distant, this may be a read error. The CDR3 DNA sequence: TGTGCCAGCAGTATACAGGGGAAGCACGCGGAAGTTTTCTTT. Amino acids: CASSIQGKHAEVFF. The chain has TRBV12-3 or TRBV12-4 and TRBJ1-1, with 7 nucleotides matching TRBD1. The CDR3 runs 14 residues.

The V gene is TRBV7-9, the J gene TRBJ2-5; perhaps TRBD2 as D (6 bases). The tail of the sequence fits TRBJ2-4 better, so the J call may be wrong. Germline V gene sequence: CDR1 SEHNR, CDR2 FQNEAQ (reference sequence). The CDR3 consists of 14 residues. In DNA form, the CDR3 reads TGTGCCAGCAGCCAAGGGACCACGGGAGACATTCAGTACTTC. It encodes CASSQGTTGDIQYF.

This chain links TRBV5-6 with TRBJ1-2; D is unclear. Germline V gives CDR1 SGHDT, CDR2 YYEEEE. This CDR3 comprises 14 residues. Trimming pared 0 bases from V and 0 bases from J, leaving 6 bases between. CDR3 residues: CASSLGRSNYGYTF. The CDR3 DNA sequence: TGTGCCAGCAGCTTGGGACGGTCTAACTATGGCTACACCTTC.

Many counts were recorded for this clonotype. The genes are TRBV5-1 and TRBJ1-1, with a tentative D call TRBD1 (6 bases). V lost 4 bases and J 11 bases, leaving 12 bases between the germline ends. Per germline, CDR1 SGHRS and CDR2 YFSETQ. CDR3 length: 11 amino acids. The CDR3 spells CASSRGATAFF. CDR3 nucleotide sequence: TGCGCCAGCAGCCGGGGGGCCACGGCTTTCTTT.

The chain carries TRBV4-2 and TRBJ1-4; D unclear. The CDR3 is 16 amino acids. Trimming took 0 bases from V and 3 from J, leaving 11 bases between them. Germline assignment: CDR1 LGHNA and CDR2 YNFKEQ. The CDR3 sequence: CASSQDSTGSNEKLFF. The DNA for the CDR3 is TGTGCCAGCAGCCAAGATTCGACGGGATCTAATGAAAAACTGTTTTTT.

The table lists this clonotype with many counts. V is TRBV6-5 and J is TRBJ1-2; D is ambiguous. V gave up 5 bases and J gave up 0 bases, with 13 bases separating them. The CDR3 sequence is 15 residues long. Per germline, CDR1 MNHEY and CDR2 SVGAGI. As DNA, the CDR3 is TGTGCCAGCAGTCCCTGGGGTTTGACTAACTATGGCTACACCTTC. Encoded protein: CASSPWGLTNYGYTF.

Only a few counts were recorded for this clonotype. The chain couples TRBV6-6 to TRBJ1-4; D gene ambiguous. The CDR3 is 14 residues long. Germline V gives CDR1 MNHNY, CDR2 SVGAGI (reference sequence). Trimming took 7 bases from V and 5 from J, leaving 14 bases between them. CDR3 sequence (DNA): TGTGCCAGCAACGGACCTCTCTTCAATGAAAAACTGTTTTTT. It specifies CASNGPLFNEKLFF.

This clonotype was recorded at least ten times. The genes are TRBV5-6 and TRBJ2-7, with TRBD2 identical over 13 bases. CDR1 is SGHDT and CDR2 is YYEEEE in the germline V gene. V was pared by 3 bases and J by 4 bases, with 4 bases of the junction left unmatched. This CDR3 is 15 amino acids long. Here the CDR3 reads CASSSGLAGVYEQYF. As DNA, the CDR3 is TGTGCCAGCAGCTCCGGACTAGCGGGAGTATACGAGCAGTACTTC. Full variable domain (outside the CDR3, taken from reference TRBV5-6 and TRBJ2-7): DAGVTQSPTHLIKTRGQQVTLRCSPKSGHDTVSWYQQALGQGPQFIFQYYEEEERQRGNFPDRFSGHQFPNYSSELNVNALLLGDSALYLCASSSGLAGVYEQYFGPGTRLTVT.

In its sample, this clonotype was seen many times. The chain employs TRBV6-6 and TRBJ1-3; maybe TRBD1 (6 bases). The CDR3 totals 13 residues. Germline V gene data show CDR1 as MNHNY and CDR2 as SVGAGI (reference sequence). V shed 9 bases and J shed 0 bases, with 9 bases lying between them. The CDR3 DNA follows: TGTGCCAGTGAACAGGGCTCTGGAAACACCATATATTTT. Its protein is CASEQGSGNTIYF.

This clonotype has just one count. The CDR3 protein is CASSLRVAGDAQYF. The DNA of the CDR3 is TGTGCCAGCAGCTTAAGAGTGGCGGGAGATGCCCAGTACTTC. This chain joins TRBV7-9 and TRBJ2-5; 7 bases are shared with TRBD2. CDR3 length: 14 residues. Germline assignment: CDR1 SEHNR and CDR2 FQNEAQ (reference sequence). J was trimmed by 9 bases and V by 2 bases; bases with no gene match: 9.

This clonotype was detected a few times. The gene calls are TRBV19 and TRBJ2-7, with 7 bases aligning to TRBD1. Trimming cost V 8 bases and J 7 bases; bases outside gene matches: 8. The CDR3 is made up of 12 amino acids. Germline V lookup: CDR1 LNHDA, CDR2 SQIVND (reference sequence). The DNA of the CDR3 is TGTGCCAGTTCTGACAGGGTGGGGGAGCAGTACTTC. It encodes CASSDRVGEQYF.

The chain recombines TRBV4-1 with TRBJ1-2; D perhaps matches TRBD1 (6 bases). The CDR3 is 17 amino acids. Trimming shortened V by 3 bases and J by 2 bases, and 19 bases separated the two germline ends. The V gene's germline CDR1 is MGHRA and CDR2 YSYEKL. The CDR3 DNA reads TGCGCCAGCAGCCAGGGACAAGAGACTTATCAAAACTATGGCTACACCTTC. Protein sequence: CASSQGQETYQNYGYTF.

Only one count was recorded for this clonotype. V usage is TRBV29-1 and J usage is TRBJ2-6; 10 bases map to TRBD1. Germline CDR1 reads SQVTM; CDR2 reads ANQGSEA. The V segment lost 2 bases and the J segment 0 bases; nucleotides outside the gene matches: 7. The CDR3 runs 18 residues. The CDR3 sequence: CSVELPGQGSSGANVLTF. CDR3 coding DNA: TGCAGCGTTGAACTCCCGGGACAGGGGAGCTCTGGGGCCAACGTCCTGACTTTC.

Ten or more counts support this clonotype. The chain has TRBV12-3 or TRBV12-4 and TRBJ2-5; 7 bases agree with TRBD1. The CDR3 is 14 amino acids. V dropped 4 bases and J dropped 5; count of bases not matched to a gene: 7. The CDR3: CASSWTGRGETQYF. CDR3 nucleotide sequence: TGTGCCAGCAGTTGGACAGGACGAGGGGAGACCCAGTACTTC.

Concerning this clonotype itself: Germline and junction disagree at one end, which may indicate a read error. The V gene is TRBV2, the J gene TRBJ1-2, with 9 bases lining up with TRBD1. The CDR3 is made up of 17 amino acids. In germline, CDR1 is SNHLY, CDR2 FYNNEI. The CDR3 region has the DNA TGCGCCAGCAGCCCAACCGGGACAGGGAGACCCGCGCACGGCTACACCTTC. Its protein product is CASSPTGTGRPAHGYTF.

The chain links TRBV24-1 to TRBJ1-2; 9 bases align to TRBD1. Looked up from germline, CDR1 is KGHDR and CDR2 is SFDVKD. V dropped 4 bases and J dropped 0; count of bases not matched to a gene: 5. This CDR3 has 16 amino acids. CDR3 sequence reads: CATSDGTGNPNYGYTF. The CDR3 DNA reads TGTGCCACCAGTGACGGGACAGGGAACCCTAACTATGGCTACACCTTC.

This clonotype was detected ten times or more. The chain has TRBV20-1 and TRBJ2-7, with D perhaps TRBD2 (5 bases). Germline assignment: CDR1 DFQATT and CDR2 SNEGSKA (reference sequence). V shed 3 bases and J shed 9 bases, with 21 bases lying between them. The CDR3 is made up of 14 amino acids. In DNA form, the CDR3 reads TGCAGTGCTAGTCCCGGAGCGATGAGGGCCTGGCAGTACTTC. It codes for CSASPGAMRAWQYF.

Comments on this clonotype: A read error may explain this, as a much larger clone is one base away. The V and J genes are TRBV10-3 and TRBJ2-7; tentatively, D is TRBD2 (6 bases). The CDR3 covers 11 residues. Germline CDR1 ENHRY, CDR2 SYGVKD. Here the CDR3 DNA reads TGTGCCAGCAGATGGGGGGACGAGCGGTACTTC. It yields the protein CASRWGDERYF.

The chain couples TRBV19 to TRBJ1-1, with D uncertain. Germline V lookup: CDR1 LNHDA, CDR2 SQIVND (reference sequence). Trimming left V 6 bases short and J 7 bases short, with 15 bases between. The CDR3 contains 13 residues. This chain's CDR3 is CASRELSTYEAFF. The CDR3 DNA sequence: TGTGCCAGTAGGGAGCTAAGTACCTATGAAGCTTTCTTT.